The 15 T cell receptor beta chains in this list originate from one sample, sequenced in a study of blood T cells in healthy people across ages (dated by TCRdb to the mid-2010s). Library preparation employed 5' RACE. The listed sequencing device is Illumina HiSeq 2500. A second roughly 7 to 11 cycle PCR used a sample-barcoded 5' primer and a J-beta primer mix. TCRdb cleaned the public reads at Q25 with fastp, built clones with MiXCR and kept in-frame beta chains. Each CDR3 protein gets just one entry, which takes the most common genes and DNA from the rows behind it. The sample table lists about 970,000 distinct CDR3 sequences, around 54% of them with a count of one. The ten most abundant clones make up about 20% of the sample. The sequencing input was blood. Receptors originate from a woman in her fifties or sixties in good health.

V gene TRBV10-3 combines with J gene TRBJ2-7; no clear D. The CDR3 loop spans 14 amino acids. With 0 bases removed from V and 0 bases from J, the gap between germline ends came to 6 bases. Germline CDR1 and CDR2: ENHRY and SYGVKD. The CDR3 sequence is CAISESVGSYEQYF. The CDR3 DNA sequence: TGTGCCATCAGTGAGTCTGTGGGCTCCTACGAGCAGTACTTC.

Only a few counts were recorded for this clonotype. The gene calls are TRBV7-3 and TRBJ2-7; 9 bases match TRBD2. The CDR3 spans 15 residues. The J segment lost 2 bases and the V segment lost 5 bases, leaving 7 bases of the junction unmatched. Germline-derived CDR1 and CDR2 are SGHTA and FQGTGA. The CDR3 DNA is TGTGCCAGCAGCGTAAGTGGCGGGAGGGCCTACGAGCAGTACTTC. As protein: CASSVSGGRAYEQYF.

The chain combines TRBV11-1 with TRBJ2-5; D unresolved. V was cut by 5 bases and J by 5 bases, with 18 bases left in between. Germline CDR1 and CDR2: SGHAT and FQDESV (reference sequence). This CDR3 spans 15 amino acids. CDR3 sequence: CASSPDGYKGETQYF. CDR3 bases: TGTGCCAGCAGCCCGGACGGATATAAAGGGGAGACCCAGTACTTC.

Only a few counts were recorded for this clonotype. The rearrangement uses TRBV27 and TRBJ2-4, with 8 bases fitting TRBD2. The assigned J gene may be wrong: the sequence end matches TRBJ2-7 better. Per germline, CDR1 MNHEY and CDR2 SMNVEV (reference sequence). The CDR3 loop spans 17 amino acids. The CDR3 coding sequence is TGTGCCAGCAGTTTATTTGCCCCCGGGACTAGAATTTACGAGCAGTACTTC. Translated: CASSLFAPGTRIYEQYF.

The chain uses TRBV25-1 and TRBJ2-7; a weak D match, TRBD1 (7 bases). This CDR3 contains 15 residues. Trimming pared 2 bases from V and 2 bases from J, leaving 13 bases between. Germline V gives CDR1 MGHDK, CDR2 SYGVNS. CDR3 DNA: TGTGCCAGCAGTGAAGGAGGGGGCTACACCTACGAGCAGTACTTC. Translated, it gives CASSEGGGYTYEQYF.

The chain uses TRBV28 and TRBJ2-7; 14 bases are a match to TRBD2. The CDR3 is made up of 15 amino acids. With V trimmed by 4 bases and J by 6 bases, 5 bases remained unmatched. Germline V gene sequence: CDR1 MDHEN, CDR2 SYDVKM. The CDR3 coding sequence is TGTGCCAGCAGTTGGGGACTAGCGGGAGTTAGCGAGCAGTACTTC. Translated: CASSWGLAGVSEQYF.

The CDR3 bases are TGTGCCAGCAGCTTAGATTATCAAGGGAATGAGCAGTTCTTC. As protein: CASSLDYQGNEQFF. The rearrangement joins TRBV7-7 to TRBJ2-1, with D unclear. V was shortened by 1 base and J by 7 bases, with 11 bases between the two germline ends. The CDR3 has 14 amino acids. Germline V lookup: CDR1 SSHAT, CDR2 FNYEAQ (reference sequence). The full variable domain, with the rest looked up from reference TRBV7-7 and TRBJ2-1, is GAGVSQSPRYKVTKRGQDVTLRCDPISSHATLYWYQQALGQGPEFLTYFNYEAQPDKSGLPSDRFSAERPEGSISTLTIQRTEQRDSAMYRCASSLDYQGNEQFFGPGTRLTVL.

The rearrangement links TRBV7-2 to TRBJ2-7, with D unresolved. Germline V gene sequence: CDR1 SGHTA, CDR2 FQGNSA. Deletions cut 5 bases from V and 2 bases from J, with 16 bases between. The CDR3 is 15 residues long. CDR3 nucleotides: TGTGCCAGCAGCCCCCCGAGAGGACCTCCCTACGAGCAGTACTTC. Amino acid sequence: CASSPPRGPPYEQYF.

This rearrangement joins TRBV6-2 or TRBV6-3 to TRBJ2-4, with TRBD1 as a possible D gene (6 bases). This CDR3 has 18 amino acids. The ends were cut back, 0 bases at V and 0 bases at J, with 15 bases in the middle. Germline CDR1 is MNHEY and CDR2 is SVGEGT. CDR3 DNA sequence: TGTGCCAGCAGTTACTCGACAGGAATAGCGCGAGCCAAAAACATTCAGTACTTC. Protein product: CASSYSTGIARAKNIQYF.

The chain joins TRBV6-5 to TRBJ2-3; either TRBD1 or TRBD2 may fit D (5 bases each). Germline assignment: CDR1 MNHEY and CDR2 SVGAGI. The V gene lost 2 bases and the J gene lost 6 bases, with 15 bases spanning the gap. This CDR3 region has 15 residues. DNA for the CDR3: TGTGCCAGCAGTTACGTTGGGGCTGGGACGGATACGCAGTATTTT. It specifies CASSYVGAGTDTQYF.

The rearrangement links TRBV28 to TRBJ2-1; the D is unclear. The CDR3 has 13 amino acids. Germline V gene lookup returns CDR1 MDHEN and CDR2 SYDVKM. V lost 5 bases, J lost 8 bases, and 13 bases lay in between. The chain's CDR3 is CASSLGRLDEQFF. Written as DNA, the CDR3 is TGTGCCAGCAGTCTAGGAAGGTTGGATGAGCAGTTCTTC.

This sequence joins TRBV4-2 and TRBJ1-1; D is uncertain. V was clipped by 0 bases and J by 3 bases, with 8 bases between them. CDR3 size: 14 residues. Germline V gene data show CDR1 as LGHNA and CDR2 as YNFKEQ. The CDR3 DNA follows: TGTGCCAGCAGCCAAGATCGTCCGGACACTGAAGCTTTCTTT. Protein product: CASSQDRPDTEAFF.

This clonotype was seen a single time. This chain links TRBV6-2 or TRBV6-3 with TRBJ2-3; tentatively, D is TRBD1 or TRBD2 (5 bases each). This CDR3 region has 13 residues. V was trimmed by 8 bases and J by 3 bases, leaving 12 bases between them. Germline CDR1 reads MNHEY; CDR2 reads SVGEGT. The DNA for the CDR3 is TGTGCCAGCCTGGGGGATTGGACAGATACGCAGTATTTT. Residues: CASLGDWTDTQYF.

In DNA, the CDR3 is TGTGCCAGCAGCGTCTGGACCGCTACCTACGAGCAGTACTTC. Its protein product is CASSVWTATYEQYF. This chain joins TRBV5-6 and TRBJ2-7; D is undetermined. With 4 bases removed from V and 2 bases from J, the gap between germline ends came to 13 bases. The CDR3 is 14 residues long. Germline CDR1 and CDR2: SGHDT and YYEEEE.

The rearrangement links TRBV27 to TRBJ2-7, with 7 bases that match TRBD2. The DNA end favors TRBJ2-1, so the J call may be wrong. CDR3 size: 15 residues. Per germline, CDR1 MNHEY and CDR2 SMNVEV (reference sequence). As DNA, the CDR3 is TGTGCCAGCAGTTTCGGCACCAGCGGGACGAATGAGCAGTTCTTC. Translated: CASSFGTSGTNEQFF.